Below, 20 T cell receptor beta chains from the same sample are listed, as sequenced in a study of OX40 agonist ivuxolimab in advanced cancers. The data were produced by immunoSEQ multiplex PCR, yet TCRdb's version contains in-frame clones alone and is incomplete. Of under 90,000 clones detected, over 75% appear once; the ten largest clones hold about 1%. Sequencing used CD4+ or CD8+ T cells sorted from blood, obtained in a trial of the OX40 agonist ivuxolimab. All receptors come from an adult with an advanced solid tumor such as melanoma, head and neck, liver or kidney cancer.

This chain connects TRBV10-3 to TRBJ2-3, with 7 positions matching TRBD1. Germline assignment: CDR1 ENHRY and CDR2 SYGVKD. There are 15 residues in the CDR3. V shed 4 bases, J shed 6 bases, and the junction held 10 bases outside the gene matches. The CDR3, as DNA: TGTGCCATCAGTGTGCGACAGGGCCCTCCGGATACGCAGTATTTT. This codes for CAISVRQGPPDTQYF.

The genes are TRBV2 and TRBJ2-7, with D uncertain. Per the germline V gene, CDR1 is SNHLY and CDR2 is FYNNEI. Trimming removed 6 bases from V and 0 bases from J, with 6 bases in between. This CDR3 is 12 amino acids long. CDR3 loop: CASRQLSYEQYF. CDR3 sequence (DNA): TGTGCCAGCAGACAGCTCTCCTACGAGCAGTACTTC.

The J gene is TRBJ2-7, the V gene TRBV4-1; D is uncertain. V gave up 1 base and J gave up 3 bases, with 13 bases separating them. The germline V gene has CDR1 MGHRA and CDR2 YSYEKL. The CDR3 loop spans 15 amino acids. The CDR3 protein is CASSQVERMNYEQYF. The CDR3 DNA sequence: TGCGCCAGCAGCCAAGTTGAACGGATGAACTACGAGCAGTACTTC.

The chain recombines TRBV5-4 with TRBJ1-6, with 8 positions matching TRBD1. With V trimmed by 3 bases and J by 6 bases, 8 bases remained unmatched. There are 16 residues in the CDR3. Germline lookup yields CDR1 SGHNT and CDR2 YYREEE (reference sequence). CDR3 nucleotide sequence: TGTGCCAGCAGCTACTTCAACAGGGGGAGTAATTCACCCCTCCACTTT. Translation gives CASSYFNRGSNSPLHF.

The chain has TRBV5-1 and TRBJ2-1, with 9 positions matching TRBD1. Germline loops: CDR1 SGHRS, CDR2 YFSETQ. The CDR3 extends over 16 amino acids. Trimming took 4 bases from V and 0 from J; bases not matched to a gene: 5. The CDR3 DNA reads TGCGCCAGCAGCCTACAGGGGGCCAGCTCCTACAATGAGCAGTTCTTC. It translates to CASSLQGASSYNEQFF.

V usage is TRBV27 and J usage is TRBJ1-2; D is ambiguous. V dropped 5 bases and J dropped 4 bases, with 14 bases sitting between them. The CDR3 length is 14 residues. Germline V CDR1 and CDR2: MNHEY, SMNVEV (reference sequence). CDR3 sequence (DNA): TGTGCCAGCAGTCGCACCCGTGTGAGCTATGGCTACACCTTC. Its protein product is CASSRTRVSYGYTF.

This chain links TRBV7-3 with TRBJ2-7, with no clear D. The germline CDR1 and CDR2 sequences are SGHTA and FQGTGA. V shed 3 bases and J shed 0 bases, with 9 bases lying between them. This CDR3 comprises 14 residues. CDR3 DNA: TGTGCCAGCAGCTTGGCGGCAGTCTCCTACGAGCAGTACTTC. It translates to CASSLAAVSYEQYF.

This clone was seen once. CDR3 nucleotide sequence: TGTGCCAGCAGCTCTACTTCCGGGTACAATGAGCAGTTCTTC. Translated: CASSSTSGYNEQFF. This rearrangement joins TRBV7-9 to TRBJ2-1; D not certain. Germline values: CDR1 SEHNR, CDR2 FQNEAQ (reference sequence). The CDR3 loop spans 14 amino acids. The ends were cut back, 4 bases at V and 4 bases at J, with 11 bases in the middle.

Written as DNA, the CDR3 is TGTGCCTGGAGCGGCAGGGGATCCAATCAGCCCCAGCATTTT. It translates to CAWSGRGSNQPQHF. This rearrangement joins TRBV30 to TRBJ1-5, with D possibly being TRBD1 (6 bases). V lost 3 bases and J lost 3, with 12 bases in between. The CDR3 totals 14 residues. The V gene's germline CDR1 is GTSNPN and CDR2 SVGIG (reference sequence).

This rearrangement joins TRBV15 to TRBJ2-1; 7 nucleotides match TRBD2. After removal of 3 bases from V and 6 bases from J, the junction contained 8 bases not matched to a gene. CDR1 is LNHNV and CDR2 is YYDKDF in the germline V gene (reference sequence). CDR3 length equals 15 residues. The CDR3 region is CATSRGGSSVNEQFF. The CDR3 coding sequence is TGTGCCACCAGCAGGGGCGGGAGTTCAGTCAATGAGCAGTTCTTC.

The CDR3: CASSGGQGISGYTF. The DNA of the CDR3 is TGTGCCAGCAGCGGGGGACAGGGTATCTCTGGCTACACCTTC. J is TRBJ1-2 and V is TRBV5-4; 9 nucleotides align to TRBD1. This CDR3 region has 14 residues. The trim removed 4 bases at V and 7 bases at J, leaving 8 bases unmatched. Germline V CDR1 and CDR2: SGHNT, YYREEE (reference sequence).

This clone was seen just once. One junction end does not reproduce the germline sequence, and a read error may be involved. V and J are TRBV7-3 and TRBJ2-1; 12 bases line up with TRBD2. The CDR3 is 13 amino acids. The germline gives CDR1 SGHTA, CDR2 FQGTGA. CDR3 in DNA: TGTGCCAGCAGCCTCCGGACTAGCGGGACGAAGCTCTTC. This encodes CASSLRTSGTKLF.

The chain is built from TRBV18 and TRBJ2-5; possibly TRBD1 or TRBD2 for D (6 bases each). Trimming removed 0 bases at V and 4 bases at J, with 15 bases between. The CDR3 spans 16 residues. Germline CDR1 KGHSH, CDR2 LQKENI. The CDR3 protein is CASSPPGLRTAETQYF. The CDR3 DNA reads as TGTGCCAGCTCACCACCGGGACTCCGGACAGCAGAGACCCAGTACTTC. Full variable domain (missing parts from reference TRBV18 and TRBJ2-5): NAGVMQNPRHLVRRRGQEARLRCSPMKGHSHVYWYRQLPEEGLKFMVYLQKENIIDESGMPKERFSAEFPKEGPSILRIQQVVRGDSAAYFCASSPPGLRTAETQYFGPGTRLLVL.

This chain connects TRBV5-1 to TRBJ2-2, with 9 bases lining up with TRBD2. The CDR3 covers 15 residues. With V trimmed by 8 bases and J by 6 bases, 11 bases remained unmatched. Per germline, CDR1 SGHRS and CDR2 YFSETQ. CDR3 sequence (DNA): TGCGCCAGTAACTACCTAGCGGGAAATGCCGGGGAGCTGTTTTTT. This sequence encodes CASNYLAGNAGELFF.

The rearrangement joins TRBV2 to TRBJ2-1; 11 bases match TRBD2. CDR1 is SNHLY, CDR2 FYNNEI, per germline. V lost 3 bases, J lost 1 base, and 11 bases stayed unmatched. The CDR3 totals 19 residues. CDR3: CASSDDLAGGQFSYNEQFF. CDR3 coding DNA: TGTGCCAGCAGTGATGACCTAGCGGGAGGCCAATTTTCCTACAATGAGCAGTTCTTC. The complete variable domain, with remaining parts taken from reference TRBV2 and TRBJ2-1, reads EPEVTQTPSHQVTQMGQEVILRCVPISNHLYFYWYRQILGQKVEFLVSFYNNEISEKSEIFDDQFSVERPDGSNFTLKIRSTKLEDSAMYFCASSDDLAGGQFSYNEQFFGPGTRLTVL.

This chain connects TRBV28 to TRBJ2-2; the match to TRBD2 covers 9 bases. CDR3 length: 15 residues. V lost 8 bases and J lost 5; bases outside the gene matches: 9. From germline, CDR1 is MDHEN and CDR2 SYDVKM. The CDR3 protein is CASLESGGRTGELFF. DNA for the CDR3: TGTGCCAGCCTTGAGAGCGGGGGGCGGACCGGGGAGCTGTTTTTT.

CDR3: CASITGYNEQFF. The CDR3 DNA follows: TGTGCCAGCATAACAGGGTACAATGAGCAGTTCTTC. The chain recombines TRBV7-6 with TRBJ2-1; D may be TRBD1 (6 bases). Per germline, CDR1 SGHVS and CDR2 FNYEAQ. CDR3 length equals 12 residues. V lost 7 bases to trimming and J lost 4 bases, with 8 bases between them.

The chain combines TRBV15 with TRBJ2-1, with D tentatively TRBD1 or TRBD2 (6 bases each). V lost 1 base and J 6 bases, leaving 25 bases between the germline ends. There are 19 residues in the CDR3. The germline gives CDR1 LNHNV, CDR2 YYDKDF (reference sequence). The CDR3 sequence: CATSRASSGAQRGINEQFF. The CDR3 coding sequence is TGTGCCACCAGCAGAGCCTCCTCGGGGGCACAACGGGGTATCAATGAGCAGTTCTTC.

The J gene is TRBJ2-3, the V gene TRBV4-1; no reliable D call. V was pared by 0 bases and J by 8 bases, with 6 bases between. This CDR3 region has 12 residues. The V gene's germline CDR1 is MGHRA and CDR2 YSYEKL. DNA for the CDR3: TGCGCCAGCAGCCAAGATTCAGCTACGCAGTATTTT. It codes for CASSQDSATQYF.

The chain has TRBV2 and TRBJ1-1; 7 nucleotides match TRBD1. Germline assignment: CDR1 SNHLY and CDR2 FYNNEI. The CDR3 spans 16 residues. V shed 6 bases and J 1 base; nucleotides not matched to a gene: 11. CDR3 bases: TGTGCCAGCAGCCTAAGACCCCAGGGGGGGAACACTGAAGCTTTCTTT. It codes for CASSLRPQGGNTEAFF.